The 13 T cell receptor beta chains below come from one sample, sequenced in a study of vaccination effects on CD4 cells after COVID-19. These TCRs' antigens remain unknown. In the ViraFEST assay, antigen-specific CD4+ clonotypes were identified by expansion after peptide-pool stimulation. Subsequent to a culture period of about ten days, CD4+ T cells were isolated. According to the study, vaccine recipients showed no prior SARS-CoV-2 infection and negative nucleocapsid antibodies. Only in-frame clones appear in the TCRdb table, and some are missing; sequencing was by immunoSEQ multiplex PCR. The sample records 35,000 to 50,000 clones, more than 60% being singletons. The sample was CD4+ T cells from PBMCs cultured with HCoV-OC43 spike peptides, taken before COVID-19 vaccination. As for subset: HCoV-OC43 spike overlapping peptide pool stimulation. These receptors were obtained from a human donor who received a COVID-19 vaccine.

The sample holds a few counts of this clone. This rearrangement joins TRBV3-1 (or the pseudogene TRBV3-2) to TRBJ1-2; D may be TRBD1 (5 bases). From germline, CDR1 is LGHDT and CDR2 YNNKEL (reference sequence). The V end was cut by 1 base, the J end by 8 bases, with 11 bases between. The length of the CDR3 is 13 residues. The CDR3: CASSQGQGWGYTF. In DNA, the CDR3 is TGTGCCAGCAGCCAAGGCCAGGGTTGGGGCTACACCTTC.

The V call is TRBV24-1, the J call TRBJ1-2; D remains unclear. CDR3 length equals 12 residues. The germline V gene has CDR1 KGHDR and CDR2 SFDVKD. Trimming removed 3 bases at V and 4 bases at J, with 5 bases between. CDR3 sequence: CATSDIVYGYTF. The CDR3 nucleotides read TGTGCCACCAGTGATATTGTCTATGGCTACACCTTC.

The J gene is TRBJ1-4, the V gene TRBV19, with D possibly matching TRBD1 (5 bases). Germline loops: CDR1 LNHDA, CDR2 SQIVND (reference sequence). Trimming shortened V by 2 bases and J by 2 bases, and 15 bases separated the two germline ends. There are 17 residues in the CDR3. The CDR3 sequence is CASSISLAGRTNEKLFF. CDR3 bases: TGTGCCAGTAGTATATCCCTAGCGGGGCGGACTAATGAAAAACTGTTTTTT.

The chain carries TRBV9 and TRBJ2-1, with 9 bases lining up with TRBD2. This CDR3 contains 16 residues. CDR1 and CDR2 from the germline V gene are SGDLS and YYNGEE. V dropped 3 bases and J dropped 5; count of bases not matched to a gene: 9. Here the CDR3 DNA reads TGTGCCAGCAGCGATCCCCTAGCGGGGTCGCACAATGAGCAGTTCTTC. It is translated as CASSDPLAGSHNEQFF.

This clone was seen only a few times. This chain connects TRBV3-1 (or the pseudogene TRBV3-2) to TRBJ2-3, with a possible D match to TRBD2 (6 bases). This CDR3 has 16 residues. V lost 0 bases to trimming and J lost 2 bases, with 12 bases between them. Germline lookup yields CDR1 LGHDT and CDR2 YNNKEL (reference sequence). CDR3 DNA: TGTGCCAGCAGCCAAGAGGGCTCGGGACTCACAGATACGCAGTATTTT. It encodes CASSQEGSGLTDTQYF.

V and J are TRBV2 and TRBJ1-2; no clear D. Germline V gene data show CDR1 as SNHLY and CDR2 as FYNNEI. V lost 1 base, J lost 2 bases, and 11 bases lay in between. This CDR3 contains 15 residues. The CDR3 region has the DNA TGTGCCAGCAGTGAAGATCCCAGACTCAACTATGGCTACACCTTC. It codes for CASSEDPRLNYGYTF.

The V and J genes are TRBV6-5 and TRBJ2-5; tentatively, D is TRBD1 or TRBD2 (5 bases each). Trimming took off 3 bases at V and 0 bases at J, with 11 bases between the two ends. In germline, CDR1 is MNHEY, CDR2 SVGAGI. The CDR3 is 15 amino acids. CDR3 DNA sequence: TGTGCCAGCAGTTATTGGGGACCTCACCAAGAGACCCAGTACTTC. Translated, it gives CASSYWGPHQETQYF.

V is TRBV18 and J is TRBJ2-7, with D perhaps TRBD2 (6 bases). V gave up 1 base and J gave up 5 bases, with 9 bases separating them. Germline V CDR1 and CDR2: KGHSH, LQKENI. The CDR3 loop spans 13 amino acids. The CDR3 nucleotides are TGTGCCAGCTCACCACAATCGGGGGACGAGCAGTACTTC. Translating gives CASSPQSGDEQYF.

The chain links TRBV6-5 to TRBJ1-6, with D perhaps matching TRBD1 (5 bases). The CDR3 loop spans 13 amino acids. Germline V lookup: CDR1 MNHEY, CDR2 SVGAGI. V shed 6 bases and J shed 7 bases, with 10 bases lying between them. For the CDR3, the DNA is TGTGCCAGCAGAAACGGGGGGAATTCACCCCTCCACTTT. This sequence encodes CASRNGGNSPLHF.

The chain links TRBV19 to TRBJ1-5; possible D gene TRBD1, 5 bases. Trimming pared 3 bases from V and 6 bases from J, leaving 12 bases between. The CDR3 has 14 amino acids. In germline, CDR1 is LNHDA, CDR2 SQIVND (reference sequence). CDR3 DNA sequence: TGTGCCAGTAGTATTCACACCGGGGGTCAGCCCCAGCATTTT. Translating it yields CASSIHTGGQPQHF.

The chain couples TRBV28 to TRBJ1-2; D not certain. Germline V gene lookup returns CDR1 MDHEN and CDR2 SYDVKM. Trimming took 2 bases from V and 5 from J, leaving 6 bases between them. The CDR3 is made up of 12 amino acids. The CDR3 bases are TGTGCCAGCAGTTTAGGCGATTATGGCTACACCTTC. Translated: CASSLGDYGYTF.

The gene calls are TRBV6-6 and TRBJ2-1, with D perhaps matching TRBD1 (6 bases). Germline CDR1 is MNHNY and CDR2 is SVGAGI (reference sequence). This CDR3 has 15 residues. V was shortened by 7 bases and J by 5 bases, with 18 bases between the two germline ends. DNA for the CDR3: TGTGCCAGCATCTGGGGGCAGGGGAACGACAATGAGCAGTTCTTC. Translated: CASIWGQGNDNEQFF.

The chain recombines TRBV14 with TRBJ2-3; possibly TRBD1 for D (6 bases). V shed 4 bases and J shed 0 bases, with 11 bases lying between them. Germline CDR1 is SGHDN and CDR2 is FVKESK. CDR3 size: 15 residues. As DNA, the CDR3 is TGTGCCAGCAGCCCTGACAGGAGTAGCACAGATACGCAGTATTTT. This translates into CASSPDRSSTDTQYF.